This TCR beta chain was recovered during a study of blood T cell repertoires in COVID-19. On the study more broadly: The samples span acute and convalescent COVID-19 from the United States, Italy and Spain. Sources were T cells, B-cell-depleted T cells, or PBMCs; the material itself was cDNA or gDNA.

Authors' methods: Quantification of nucleated cells was approximated via reference gene primer amplification. Measured with immunoSEQ multiplex PCR; TCRdb has only the in-frame clones, and not every one. D and trimming were read from the DNA, whereas the V and J calls and clone size are those reported in that table. The profile shows 55,000 to 65,000 clones, approximately 92% of them singletons. Seattle patients were enrolled during active infection and followed longitudinally. With 3 bases clipped from V and 3 bases from J, the junction kept 6 bases outside the gene matches. This CDR3 comprises 16 residues. Germline V gene sequence: CDR1 MNHNS, CDR2 SASEGT.

Sequences were obtained from peripheral blood. The source of this sequence is a woman in her fifties or sixties with COVID-19, enrolled during active disease. V gene TRBV6-1 combines with J gene TRBJ1-5, with 9 bases fitting TRBD1. Here the CDR3 DNA reads TGTGCCAGCAGTGAGCATGGGACAGGGAACAATCAGCCCCAGCATTTT. Amino acids: CASSEHGTGNNQPQHF.